Listed below are T cell receptor beta chains from one sample, sequenced in a study of radiation and T cells in renal cell carcinoma. Assay: immunoSEQ multiplex PCR; the TCRdb copy retains only in-frame clones and omits some. The sample holds around 180,000 clones; about 85% are singletons and the top ten take roughly 12%. Sequenced material: blood, taken from a patient whose treatment included radiotherapy and nephrectomy. These receptor sequences come from a woman between 50 and 59 years old with renal cell carcinoma. CDR3s include the opening cysteine and the closing phenylalanine or tryptophan. The D gene is left open where the match is weak. Clone sizes are given selectively: once, few, many, or a class where the clone is expanded.

TRBV13	TRBD1	once	TRBJ1-2	TGTGCCAGCAGCTTCGGACAGGGAGGGGAGTATGGCTACACCTTC	CASSFGQGGEYGYTF
TRBV15	-	few	TRBJ2-5	TGTGCCACCAGCATTCAGGGTCAAGAGACCCAGTACTTC	CATSIQGQETQYF
TRBV2	-	-	TRBJ1-6	TGTGCCAGCAGTGAAGTTCGGAGAACCAATTCACCCCTCCACTTT	CASSEVRRTNSPLHF
TRBV5-1	-	-	TRBJ1-3	TGCGCCAGCAGCTTGGAGCTCCAGGGGTCAGGAAACACCATATATTTT	CASSLELQGSGNTIYF
TRBV6-5	TRBD1	-	TRBJ2-7	TGTGCCAGCAGCCGGGGACAGAACGAGCAGTACTTC	CASSRGQNEQYF
TRBV7-9	-	-	TRBJ1-6	TGTGCCAGCAGCTTATGGACTGGGAATAATTCACCCCTCCACTTT	CASSLWTGNNSPLHF
TRBV7-6	-	-	TRBJ2-7	TGTGCCAGCAGCTTACAAGCGGCGGCGGTGGGCTCCTACGAGCAGTACTTC	CASSLQAAAVGSYEQYF
TRBV19	-	-	TRBJ1-3	TGTGCCAGTAGGGACGGAAATCTCTCTGGAAACACCATATATTTT	CASRDGNLSGNTIYF
TRBV7-2	-	once	TRBJ2-3	TGTGCCAGCAGCTCCTTATCAGTTACGCAGTATTTT	CASSSLSVTQYF
TRBV18	-	-	TRBJ1-5	TGTGCCAGCTCACCAGGGCCGAGCCCACGGCCCCAGCATTTT	CASSPGPSPRPQHF
TRBV7-7	TRBD2	once	TRBJ2-1	TGTGCTAGCAGCCTCCCCAGCGGGGGGGCTTGGAATGAGCAGTTCTTC	CASSLPSGGAWNEQFF
TRBV11-2	TRBD2	-	TRBJ2-7	TGTGCCAGCAGCCTATCCTATAGCGGGGTCTCCTACGAGCAGTACTTC	CASSLSYSGVSYEQYF
TRBV7-9	-	-	TRBJ1-4	TGTGCCAGCAGCTTATGGAGGAGGATGGGGATCACAACTAATGAAAAACTGTTTTTT	CASSLWRRMGITTNEKLFF
TRBV10-3	-	-	TRBJ1-3	TGTGCCATCAGTGAGTCATCCTTTCGGGGGGACTCTGGAAACACCATATATTTT	CAISESSFRGDSGNTIYF
TRBV5-6	-	-	TRBJ2-7	TGTGCCTATCTGGAGAGAGGGGACTACGAGCAGTACTTC	CAYLERGDYEQYF
TRBV6-8	-	-	TRBJ2-3	TGTGCCAGCAGTGACACCCCTAGCACAGATACGCAGTATTTT	CASSDTPSTDTQYF
TRBV7-8	-	-	TRBJ2-5	TGTGCCAGCAGCAAAAGCTTGGCGCACCAAGAGACCCAGTACTTC	CASSKSLAHQETQYF
TRBV7-9	-	-	TRBJ1-4	TGTGCCAGCAGCTTAGGGGGTAATGAAAAACTGTTTTTT	CASSLGGNEKLFF
TRBV14	-	-	TRBJ2-7	TGTGCCAGCAGCCAAGAATATTTCTTTATACAGCACTACGAGCAGTACTTC	CASSQEYFFIQHYEQYF
TRBV5-4	-	-	TRBJ1-3	TGTGCCAGCAGCTTGGGTGTCCAATCTGGAAACACCATATATTTT	CASSLGVQSGNTIYF
TRBV6-1	TRBD1	-	TRBJ2-3	TGTGCCAGCAGTGAGTCCTGGACAGGGGAACCCACAGATACGCAGTATTTT	CASSESWTGEPTDTQYF
TRBV20-1	TRBD2	once	TRBJ2-1	TGCAGTGCTAGAGGACTAGCGGAAGGGTTCTTC	CSARGLAEGFF
TRBV5-1	TRBD1	few	TRBJ1-1	TGCGCCAGCAGGTCACAGGGGATGAACACTGAAGCTTTCTTT	CASRSQGMNTEAFF
TRBV7-2	-	-	TRBJ2-7	TGTGCCAGCAGCGGGGACACGGCGAGTAAAAAGCAGTACTTC	CASSGDTASKKQYF
TRBV6-5	TRBD1	-	TRBJ2-7	TGTGCCAGCAGTTACTCCACAGGGGGCAGCTACGAGCAGTACTTC	CASSYSTGGSYEQYF
TRBV10-3	TRBD1	-	TRBJ1-2	TGTGCCATCAGTGGGACAGGGGTAGCGTTCTATGGCTACACCTTC	CAISGTGVAFYGYTF
TRBV6-5	-	-	TRBJ1-2	TGTGCCAGCAGTTACGGCCGTCCCCCATCCCACTATGGCTACACCTTC	CASSYGRPPSHYGYTF
TRBV7-9	-	-	TRBJ1-4	TGTGCCAGCAGCTTAATTAAGACTAATGAAAAACTGTTTTTT	CASSLIKTNEKLFF
TRBV7-9	-	once	TRBJ1-4	TGTGCCAGCAGCTCCTCTGAAAAACTGTTTTTT	CASSSSEKLFF
TRBV19	-	few	TRBJ1-5	TGTGCCAGTAGTATACGGCAGGGCAATCAGCCCCAGCATTTT	CASSIRQGNQPQHF
TRBV11-2	-	-	TRBJ2-7	TGTGCCAGCAGCTGGCAGGGCCCAGGTGGCGAGCAGTACTTC	CASSWQGPGGEQYF
TRBV7-2	TRBD2	-	TRBJ2-1	TGTGCCAGCAGCGGACGACTAGCCTATGAGCAGTTCTTC	CASSGRLAYEQFF
TRBV7-9	TRBD1	-	TRBJ2-1	TGTGCCAGCAGCTCAGGGGGACAGACAACCTACAATGAGCAGTTCTTC	CASSSGGQTTYNEQFF
TRBV19	-	-	TRBJ1-6	TGTGCCAGTAGCCAACGCATGGATTCACCCCTCCACTTT	CASSQRMDSPLHF
TRBV6-1	-	-	TRBJ2-5	TGTGCCAGCAGTGGACTACTCCAAGAGACCCAGTACTTC	CASSGLLQETQYF
TRBV5-1	-	-	TRBJ2-6	TGCGCCAGCAGCTTGTTAGAGGTTTCCTCTGGGGCCAACGTCCTGACTTTC	CASSLLEVSSGANVLTF
TRBV5-1	TRBD1	-	TRBJ1-2	TGCGCCAGCGCGACAGGGGGCAGTTATGGCTACACCTTC	CASATGGSYGYTF
TRBV2	-	-	TRBJ2-1	TGTGCCAGCAGTGAAGCCCGAATAGGGAACACTGAGCAGTTCTTC	CASSEARIGNTEQFF
TRBV9	TRBD2	-	TRBJ2-2	TGTGCCAGCAGCGTGACTAGCGGGGGGGACACCGGGGAGCTGTTTTTT	CASSVTSGGDTGELFF
TRBV9	-	once	TRBJ1-5	TGTGCCAGCAGCGTAAGGGGCTCGGATCAGCCCCAGCATTTT	CASSVRGSDQPQHF
TRBV12-5	-	-	TRBJ2-7	TGTGCTAGTGGTACTTCCGGGTGGGGGTTCGAGCAGTACTTC	CASGTSGWGFEQYF
TRBV9	TRBD2	-	TRBJ2-5	TGTGCCAGCAGCGTAGCTGGGACTACCTTGGAGACCCAGTACTTC	CASSVAGTTLETQYF
TRBV9	TRBD2	-	TRBJ2-1	TGTGCCAGCAGCGCCCGGACTAGCGGGGACTCCTACAATGAGCAGTTCTTC	CASSARTSGDSYNEQFF